The present TCR beta chain was sequenced within a study of cytomegalovirus exposure and HLA in healthy donors. As for the study in general: The 120 or so validation repertoires matched the roughly 700 first-cohort repertoires in platform, a later analysis reported. Findings and caveats of the study: With high specificity and sensitivity, the classifier reportedly diagnosed cytomegalovirus status. As confirmed in vitro, three CMV-associated chains were specific for CMV antigens.

V shed 0 bases, J shed 1 base, and the junction held 1 base outside the gene matches. Germline V lookup: CDR1 LNHNV, CDR2 YYDKDF (reference sequence). The CDR3 runs 15 residues. On this clone itself: The antigen remains unidentified.

TCRdb keeps only in-frame clones here, not all; method: immunoSEQ multiplex PCR. The sample carries approximately 71,000 clones, around 93% recorded once. Sequenced sample: PBMCs. This TCR derives from a young man in good health and CMV-seronegative. V and J are TRBV15 and TRBJ2-7; 9 bases map to TRBD1. The CDR3 sequence: CATSREGTGSYEQYF. The CDR3 coding sequence is TGTGCCACCAGCAGAGAGGGGACAGGGTCCTACGAGCAGTACTTC.